The 8 T cell receptor beta chains presented below share a single source sample, sequenced in a study of vaccination and CD4 T cells after COVID-19 (dated by TCRdb to 2021 to 2024). This specimen's treatment or condition label, interpreted: approximately 10-day PBMC culture with coronavirus spike peptide pools or control peptides (ViraFEST assay). Libraries were constructed by PCR. This sample was sequenced with an Illumina iSeq 100. TCR sequencing of DNA from cultured CD4+ T cells used the Oncomine TCR Beta short-read assay at the Johns Hopkins FTIC core. Using fastp at Q25 and MiXCR, TCRdb reprocessed the public reads and kept productive beta chains. Rows are combined by CDR3 protein, so each entry shows the most common genes and DNA. The sample table shows some 12,000 distinct CDR3 sequences, and 30% are seen once. 20% to 25% of the sample belongs to the ten largest clones. Their antigen targets remain unknown.

The sequenced sample was cultured CD4+ T cells from blood. The receptors derive from a human donor with COVID-19.

J is TRBJ2-7 and V is TRBV3-1; TRBD1 is a possible D gene (5 bases). The V end was cut by 3 bases, the J end by 1 base, with 13 bases between. CDR1 and CDR2 from the germline V gene are LGHDT and YNNKEL (reference sequence). There are 15 residues in the CDR3. The CDR3 here is CASSQATVPSYEQYF. The DNA of the CDR3 is TGTGCCAGCAGCCAGGCGACAGTACCTTCCTACGAGCAGTACTTC.

The V gene is TRBV30, the J gene TRBJ1-5; D uncertain. The CDR3 extends over 13 amino acids. With 2 bases removed from V and 2 bases from J, the gap between germline ends came to 7 bases. Germline CDR1 GTSNPN, CDR2 SVGIG (reference sequence). CDR3 DNA sequence: TGTGCCTGGAGTCGCGAGGGCAATCAGCCCCAGCATTTT. Encoded protein: CAWSREGNQPQHF.

The chain links TRBV12-3 or TRBV12-4 to TRBJ1-4; 7 nucleotides align to TRBD1. This CDR3 contains 14 residues. The V and J ends lost 6 bases and 7 bases, in that order; junction bases with no gene match: 8. This CDR3 reads CASSRDQGGEKLFF. The CDR3 region has the DNA TGTGCCAGCAGCAGGGACCAGGGGGGTGAAAAACTGTTTTTT.

This clonotype was recorded a few times. J is TRBJ1-3 and V is TRBV7-6; D remains unclear. V lost 1 base and J lost 0, with 10 bases in between. The CDR3 loop spans 16 amino acids. Germline CDR1 reads SGHVS; CDR2 reads FNYEAQ. CDR3 loop: CASSLVSGHSGNTIYF. The CDR3 DNA reads as TGTGCCAGCAGCTTAGTGTCCGGGCACTCTGGAAACACCATATATTTT.

The chain links TRBV6-1 to TRBJ1-6; D is unclear. Germline V gene lookup returns CDR1 MNHNS and CDR2 SASEGT. CDR3 length: 15 residues. The V gene lost 5 bases and the J gene lost 7 bases, with 15 bases spanning the gap. DNA for the CDR3: TGTGCCAGCAGTCCTGAAGCACTACCCAATTCACCCCTCCACTTT. The encoded protein is CASSPEALPNSPLHF.

This clonotype was detected a few times. The chain links TRBV6-1 to TRBJ2-5, with D maybe TRBD1 (5 bases). Trimming left V 6 bases short and J 3 bases short, with 14 bases between. The germline V gene encodes CDR1 MNHNS and CDR2 SASEGT. This CDR3 comprises 14 residues. The CDR3 loop reads CASRTMGREETQYF. The CDR3 region has the DNA TGTGCCAGCAGGACGATGGGGCGTGAAGAGACCCAGTACTTC.

This sequence joins TRBV18 and TRBJ1-2; D ambiguous. V lost 0 bases and J 6 bases, leaving 11 bases between the germline ends. Per germline, CDR1 KGHSH and CDR2 LQKENI. The CDR3 has 14 residues. CDR3 region: CASSPPVRLNGYTF. Here the CDR3 DNA reads TGTGCCAGCTCACCACCGGTCCGACTGAATGGCTACACCTTC.

This clonotype occurred a few times. The CDR3 spells CASQGRTADLNYGYTF. The CDR3 DNA reads as TGTGCCAGTCAGGGACGGACAGCGGACCTAAACTATGGCTACACCTTC. The rearrangement links TRBV19 to TRBJ1-2, with TRBD1 as a possible D gene (6 bases). Trimming removed 8 bases at V and 2 bases at J, with 21 bases between. The length of the CDR3 is 16 residues. Germline V CDR1 and CDR2: LNHDA, SQIVND (reference sequence).